These T cell receptor beta chains were read from a single sample in a study of CD8+ T cells in alopecia areata. Assay used: immunoSEQ multiplex PCR; TCRdb lists only in-frame clones, some missing. This repertoire shows about 280,000 clones, 58% found once; its top ten account for over 1.5%. The specimen was CD4+ T cells sorted from blood, collected at week 24, from a patient treated with tofacitinib. These receptors were obtained from a human donor with alopecia areata. The CDR3 runs from the conserved cysteine through the conserved F or W. D genes are given only for firm matches. Clone size appears in some rows only: once, few, many, or a class for an expanded clone.

v_call	clone_size	j_call	d_call	cdr3_nt	cdr3_aa
TRBV28	few	TRBJ2-5	.	TGTGCCAGCAGTTTACAGGGGAGTGAGACCCAGTACTTC	CASSLQGSETQYF
TRBV5-4	few	TRBJ1-3	.	TGTGCCAGCAGCTTGGGAAGCGCTCGAGGAATAGGAAACACCATATATTTT	CASSLGSARGIGNTIYF
TRBV7-9	few	TRBJ1-4	TRBD1	TGTGCCAGCAGCACTCCATCCGGGACAGCGGGAGAAAAACTGTTTTTT	CASSTPSGTAGEKLFF
TRBV2	.	TRBJ2-5	.	TGTGCCAGCCTTAGTATCCAAGAGACCCAGTACTTC	CASLSIQETQYF
TRBV27	few	TRBJ1-1	.	TGTGCCAGCAGTCCCCACCGGGACTCAACTGAAGCTTTCTTT	CASSPHRDSTEAFF
TRBV6-1	.	TRBJ2-5	TRBD1	TGTGCCAGCAGTAGGCTGGACAGGGACCAAGAGACCCAGTACTTC	CASSRLDRDQETQYF
TRBV7-2	.	TRBJ2-1	TRBD2	TGTGCCAGCAGCTTCCTAGCGGGGGTCTACAATGAGCAGTTCTTC	CASSFLAGVYNEQFF
TRBV29-1	few	TRBJ1-2	TRBD1	TGCAGCGTTTCCATTACAGGGGGAGCAGATGGCTACACCTTC	CSVSITGGADGYTF
TRBV7-2	few	TRBJ2-7	.	TGTGCCAGCAGCTTAGTTTACGAGCAGTACTTC	CASSLVYEQYF
TRBV2	.	TRBJ2-5	.	TGTGCCAGCAGGAGGGACCGGACGGAGGAGACCCAGTACTTC	CASRRDRTEETQYF
TRBV7-2	.	TRBJ1-1	TRBD1	TGTGCCAGCAGCTTAGCGTCGGACAGGGGGTACACTGAAGCTTTCTTT	CASSLASDRGYTEAFF
TRBV5-4	.	TRBJ2-1	TRBD2	TGTGCCAGCAGCCCGCGGCAGCGGGGGGGCGGGTCCTACAATGAGCAGTTCTTC	CASSPRQRGGGSYNEQFF
TRBV7-9	.	TRBJ1-2	.	TGTGCCAGCAGCCCTTCGACAGGCGACTATGGCTACACCTTC	CASSPSTGDYGYTF
TRBV5-1	.	TRBJ1-2	.	TGCGCCAGCAGCTTGTCCGTACCGGTGACGGAGACCGGCTACACCTTC	CASSLSVPVTETGYTF
TRBV28	.	TRBJ1-5	TRBD1	TGTGCGGAAGGACAGGGGGTGTATAGCAATCAGCCCCAGCATTTT	CAEGQGVYSNQPQHF
TRBV2	.	TRBJ2-3	TRBD2	TGTGCCAGCAGTCCGCCAAGCGGGGTCACAGATACGCAGTATTTT	CASSPPSGVTDTQYF
TRBV6-5	.	TRBJ2-7	.	TGTGCCAGCAGAGCGACCTCTCAAGAGCAGTACTTC	CASRATSQEQYF
TRBV30	.	TRBJ2-7	.	TGTGCCTGGAGTAGATCGGGGGTCTACGAGCAGTACTTC	CAWSRSGVYEQYF
TRBV29-1	few	TRBJ2-7	TRBD1	TGCAGCGTTAGGTTCCGGGACAGGGCGGATTACGAGCAGTACTTC	CSVRFRDRADYEQYF
TRBV5-1	few	TRBJ1-1	.	TGCGCCAGCAGCTTGGAATTGGGGTACGAAGCTTTCTTT	CASSLELGYEAFF
TRBV5-1	.	TRBJ2-1	.	TGCGCCAGCAGCGCCGGGGACTGGAGGAATGAGCAGTTCTTC	CASSAGDWRNEQFF
TRBV10-3	few	TRBJ1-6	.	TGTGCCATCAGTGGGATCCGTTCACCCCTCCACTTT	CAISGIRSPLHF
TRBV10-3	.	TRBJ2-1	TRBD2	TGTGCCATCCGGACTAGCGGGGGGGAGGCGCATGAGCAGTTCTTC	CAIRTSGGEAHEQFF
TRBV30	.	TRBJ2-5	TRBD1	TGTGCCTGGAGCGCCGCCCAAGGGGGCGGCGAGACCCAGTACTTC	CAWSAAQGGGETQYF
TRBV29-1	.	TRBJ2-4	.	TGCAGCGTGGCATTACTAGCCAAAAACATTCAGTACTTC	CSVALLAKNIQYF
TRBV4-2	.	TRBJ1-4	.	TGTGCCAGCAGCCAAGAGGGGGCTCGAGAAAAACTGTTTTTT	CASSQEGAREKLFF
TRBV5-1	.	TRBJ2-1	TRBD2	TGCGCCAGCAGGTCCCCCGGGACTAGCGCCAATGAGCAGTTCTTC	CASRSPGTSANEQFF
TRBV5-6	few	TRBJ2-1	TRBD1	TGTGCCAGCAGCACCCGGACAGGGCAGTTCTTC	CASSTRTGQFF
TRBV30	.	TRBJ1-4	.	TGTGCCACCGGAGGAAGGGGTTGGGAAAAACTGTTTTTT	CATGGRGWEKLFF
TRBV27	.	TRBJ1-5	.	TGTGCCAGCAGGGCCAACTTGGACACTTGGAATCAGCCCCAGCATTTT	CASRANLDTWNQPQHF
TRBV7-2	.	TRBJ2-3	.	TGTGCCAGCAGCCCCGGCGGAGTAAAAAGGACGCAGTATTTT	CASSPGGVKRTQYF
TRBV27	many	TRBJ2-2	.	TGTGCCAGCAGTGCCCAGACACGGAATGGGGAGCTGTTTTTT	CASSAQTRNGELFF
TRBV19	.	TRBJ1-5	.	TGTGCCAGTGCGGCACAGGGAGACAATCAGCCCCAGCATTTT	CASAAQGDNQPQHF
TRBV5-1	.	TRBJ2-7	TRBD1	TGCGCCAGCAGCAGTCGCGGACAGGGGGCTTACGAGCAGTACTTC	CASSSRGQGAYEQYF
TRBV30	.	TRBJ2-7	.	TGTGCCTGGAGTGTAGGGGCAGGGTGGAGAGCCTACGAGCAGTACTTC	CAWSVGAGWRAYEQYF
TRBV6-5	.	TRBJ1-6	.	TGTGCCAGCACTCCCGGAGTTGGCCTGCCCCTCCACTTT	CASTPGVGLPLHF
TRBV9	.	TRBJ2-5	.	TGTGCCAGCAGCGTGGAGGGGGGACTGGAGACCCAGTACTTC	CASSVEGGLETQYF